One and the same sample provided the 5 T cell receptor beta chains below, sequenced in a study of spatial heterogeneity in lung cancer. TCRdb called the 5' RACE reads again in MiXCR, with one record for every CDR3 protein. Of some 14,000 distinct CDR3 sequences in the sample, 5.2% were seen once. Documented time point: sample taken at primary tumor resection. Whole RNA from tumor, nontumor lung or frozen PBMC was sequenced unsorted. This specimen was lung tumor tissue, taken at surgery. All receptors derive from a human donor with early-stage non-small cell lung cancer.

This clonotype was counted at least ten times. With the library built for alpha chains, this beta chain is off target and its frequency is not meaningful. V gene TRBV6-4 combines with J gene TRBJ2-2; no definite D call. The germline V gene has CDR1 MRHNA and CDR2 SNTAGT. The CDR3 sequence is 13 residues long. Trimming removed 8 bases from V and 7 bases from J, with 14 bases in between. Here the CDR3 reads CASAGQADGELFF. CDR3 coding DNA: TGTGCCAGCGCTGGGCAGGCCGACGGGGAGCTGTTTTTT.

This clonotype was observed many times. The library was built for alpha chains, so this beta chain is an off-target read and its size means little. The chain links TRBV2 to TRBJ2-6; tentative D call: TRBD2 (7 bases). Trimming pared 5 bases from V and 2 bases from J, leaving 13 bases between. The CDR3 is 16 residues long. The V gene's germline CDR1 is SNHLY and CDR2 FYNNEI. The CDR3 here is CASSLGGGAGANVLTF. The CDR3 nucleotides read TGTGCCAGCAGTTTAGGGGGAGGGGCTGGGGCCAACGTCCTGACTTTC. Full variable domain (outside the CDR3, taken from reference TRBV2 and TRBJ2-6): EPEVTQTPSHQVTQMGQEVILRCVPISNHLYFYWYRQILGQKVEFLVSFYNNEISEKSEIFDDQFSVERPDGSNFTLKIRSTKLEDSAMYFCASSLGGGAGANVLTFGAGSRLTVL.

This clonotype was observed many times. Since it is a stray read in a library aimed at alpha chains, this beta chain has a size that is not meaningful. The rearrangement joins TRBV2 to TRBJ2-1; 7 bases map to TRBD1. Germline V lookup: CDR1 SNHLY, CDR2 FYNNEI. The CDR3 runs 12 residues. V lost 7 bases and J lost 9; bases outside the gene matches: 6. The CDR3 coding sequence is TGTGCCAGCATGGGGGACAGCGTTGAGCAGTTCTTC. It codes for CASMGDSVEQFF.

This clonotype turned up a few times. For a library built for alpha chains, this beta chain is a stray read; little rests on its size. The chain couples TRBV6-2 or TRBV6-3 to TRBJ2-2, with D perhaps matching TRBD2 (5 bases). CDR1 MNHEY and CDR2 SVGEGT come from the germline V gene. The germline V and J ends were trimmed by 5 bases and 5 bases, with 9 bases remaining between them. CDR3 length equals 13 residues. This chain's CDR3 is CASSERTTGELFF. In DNA form, the CDR3 reads TGTGCCAGCAGTGAGAGGACTACCGGGGAGCTGTTTTTT.

Ten or more counts support this clonotype. The size of this beta chain means little, since it is a stray read in a library made for alpha chains. The rearrangement uses TRBV20-1 and TRBJ2-1; D is uncertain. The CDR3 has 17 residues. Trimming shortened V by 0 bases and J by 0 bases, and 15 bases separated the two germline ends. Germline V gene lookup returns CDR1 DFQATT and CDR2 SNEGSKA (reference sequence). Here the CDR3 DNA reads TGCAGTGCTAGAGATCCAGACAAGAAATACTCCTACAATGAGCAGTTCTTC. Translating it yields CSARDPDKKYSYNEQFF.